This TCR beta chain was sequenced for a study of T cells in Graves' hyperthyroidism and ophthalmopathy. There were TCR beta CDR3 regions amplified from RNA transcripts. HTBI primers drove first-round RT-PCR of the TCR CDR3. MiXCR was run by TCRdb on the multiplex PCR reads, yielding one entry per CDR3 protein. The sample lists fewer than 650,000 distinct CDR3 sequences, approximately 15% occurring once. Fresh peripheral blood, 9.5 to 10 ml of it, supplied the PBMCs. The CDR3 totals 13 residues. V gave up 3 bases and J gave up 8 bases, with 13 bases separating them. The receptor was isolated from a woman aged 40-49 years with Graves' hyperthyroidism. Sequences were obtained from blood. V is TRBV12-3 or TRBV12-4 and J is TRBJ1-2; D is undetermined. CDR3 loop: CASSLDQVRGYTF. CDR3 bases: TGTGCCAGCAGTTTGGACCAGGTGAGAGGCTACACCTTC.